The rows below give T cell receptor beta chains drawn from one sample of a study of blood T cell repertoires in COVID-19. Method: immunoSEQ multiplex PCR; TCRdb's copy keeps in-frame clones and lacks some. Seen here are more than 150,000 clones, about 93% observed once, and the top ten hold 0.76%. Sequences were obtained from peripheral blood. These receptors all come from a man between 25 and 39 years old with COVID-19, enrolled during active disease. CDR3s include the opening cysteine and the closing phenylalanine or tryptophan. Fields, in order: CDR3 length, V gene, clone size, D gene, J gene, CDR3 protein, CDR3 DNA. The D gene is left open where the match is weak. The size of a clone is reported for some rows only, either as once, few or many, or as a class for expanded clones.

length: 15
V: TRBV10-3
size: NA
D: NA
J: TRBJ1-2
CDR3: CAISVGLGRVEGYTF
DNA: TGTGCCATCAGCGTCGGATTGGGCAGGGTGGAGGGCTACACCTTC

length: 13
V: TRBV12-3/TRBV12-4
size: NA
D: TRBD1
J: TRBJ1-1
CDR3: CASSATGAGSAFF
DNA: TGTGCCAGCAGTGCGACAGGGGCCGGCTCAGCTTTCTTT

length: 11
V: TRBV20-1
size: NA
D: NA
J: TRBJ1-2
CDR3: CSARLGSGYTF
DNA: TGCAGTGCTAGACTAGGGAGTGGCTACACCTTC

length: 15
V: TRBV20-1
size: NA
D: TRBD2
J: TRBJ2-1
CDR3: CSASPGTSGGTEQFF
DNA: TGCAGTGCTAGTCCCGGGACTAGCGGGGGGACTGAGCAGTTCTTC

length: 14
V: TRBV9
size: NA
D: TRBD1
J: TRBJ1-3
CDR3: CASSVQGASDTIYF
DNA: TGTGCCAGCAGCGTACAGGGGGCTTCGGACACCATATATTTT

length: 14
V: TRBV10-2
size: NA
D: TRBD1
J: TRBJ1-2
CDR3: CASSQGQSPYGYTF
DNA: TGCGCCAGCAGTCAGGGACAGTCCCCGTATGGCTACACCTTC

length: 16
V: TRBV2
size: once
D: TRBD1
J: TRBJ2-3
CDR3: CASSAGTGGNTDTQYF
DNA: TGTGCCAGCAGTGCCGGGACAGGGGGTAACACAGATACGCAGTATTTT

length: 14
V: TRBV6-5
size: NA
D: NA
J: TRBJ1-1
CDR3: CASSYDRMNTEAFF
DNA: TGTGCCAGCAGTTATGACAGAATGAACACTGAAGCTTTCTTT

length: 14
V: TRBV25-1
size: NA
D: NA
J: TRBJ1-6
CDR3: CASSEWEGVRALHF
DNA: TGTGCCAGCAGTGAATGGGAGGGAGTGAGGGCCCTCCACTTT

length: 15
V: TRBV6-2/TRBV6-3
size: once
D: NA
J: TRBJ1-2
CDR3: CASSYPREGSYGYTF
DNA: TGTGCCAGCAGTTACCCCCGGGAGGGGAGCTATGGCTACACCTTC

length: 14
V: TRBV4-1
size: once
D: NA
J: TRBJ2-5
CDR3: CASSLGHTQETQYF
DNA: TGCGCCAGCAGCCTAGGACACACCCAAGAGACCCAGTACTTC

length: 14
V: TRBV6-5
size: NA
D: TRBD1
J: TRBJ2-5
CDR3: CASSRDRMQETQYF
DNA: TGTGCCAGCAGTCGGGACAGAATGCAAGAGACCCAGTACTTC

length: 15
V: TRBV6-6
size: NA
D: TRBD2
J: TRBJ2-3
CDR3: CASRQRGADTDTQYF
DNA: TGTGCCAGCAGACAGCGGGGGGCGGACACAGATACGCAGTATTTT

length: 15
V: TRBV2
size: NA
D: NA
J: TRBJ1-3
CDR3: CASSARAFAGNTIYF
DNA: TGTGCCAGCAGCGCCAGGGCTTTCGCTGGAAACACCATATATTTT

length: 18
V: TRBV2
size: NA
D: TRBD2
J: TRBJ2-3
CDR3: CASRGLAGEKPSTDTQYF
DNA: TGTGCCAGCAGGGGACTAGCGGGGGAGAAACCTAGCACAGATACGCAGTATTTT

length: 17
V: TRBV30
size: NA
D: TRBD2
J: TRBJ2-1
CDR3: CASTSSGAGDSYNEQFF
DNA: TGTGCCTCTACTTCCTCCGGGGCGGGGGACTCCTACAATGAGCAGTTCTTC

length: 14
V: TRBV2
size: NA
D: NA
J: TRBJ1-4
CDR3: CASSEVLAGEKLFF
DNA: TGTGCCAGCAGTGAAGTACTAGCGGGGGAAAAACTGTTTTTT

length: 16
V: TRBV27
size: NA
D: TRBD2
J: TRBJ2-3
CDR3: CASSNLAGEGTDTQYF
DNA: TGTGCCAGCAGTAATTTGGCGGGGGAAGGGACAGATACGCAGTATTTT

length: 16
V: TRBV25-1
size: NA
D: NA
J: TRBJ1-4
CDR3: CASSPGYAGTNEKLFF
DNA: TGTGCCAGCAGTCCGGGGTATGCGGGGACTAATGAAAAACTGTTTTTT

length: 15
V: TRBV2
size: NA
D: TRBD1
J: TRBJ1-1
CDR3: CASSETTGVGTEAFF
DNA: TGTGCCAGCAGTGAAACTACAGGGGTAGGCACTGAAGCTTTCTTT

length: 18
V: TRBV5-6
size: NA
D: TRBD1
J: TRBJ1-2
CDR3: CASSETGGRFRESYGYTF
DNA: TGTGCCAGCAGCGAGACAGGGGGCAGGTTCAGGGAAAGCTATGGCTACACCTTC

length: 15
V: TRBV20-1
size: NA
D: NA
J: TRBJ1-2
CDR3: CSASGGRGNSYGYTF
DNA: TGCAGTGCTAGTGGCGGTCGGGGGAACTCGTATGGCTACACCTTC

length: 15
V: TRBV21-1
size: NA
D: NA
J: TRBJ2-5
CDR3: CASSQGTGVGQTQYF
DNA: TGTGCCAGCAGCCAGGGGACAGGGGTCGGACAGACCCAGTACTTC

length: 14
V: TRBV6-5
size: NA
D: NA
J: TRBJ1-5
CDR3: CASSRWGDGQPQHF
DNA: TGTGCCAGCAGTAGGTGGGGAGACGGGCAGCCCCAGCATTTT

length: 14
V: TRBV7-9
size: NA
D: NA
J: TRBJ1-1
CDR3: CASRLGGLNTEAFF
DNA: TGTGCCAGCAGGCTAGGGGGACTGAACACTGAAGCTTTCTTT

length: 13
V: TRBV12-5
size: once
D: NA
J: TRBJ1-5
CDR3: CASGLVSGQPQHF
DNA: TGTGCTAGTGGTTTGGTATCAGGACAGCCCCAGCATTTT

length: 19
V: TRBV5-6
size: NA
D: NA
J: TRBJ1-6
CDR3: CASSLVGQLQPSYNSPLHF
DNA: TGTGCCAGCAGCTTGGTGGGGCAGCTTCAGCCCTCCTATAATTCACCCCTCCACTTT

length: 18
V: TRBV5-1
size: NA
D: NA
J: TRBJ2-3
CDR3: CASSSHPRAGAITDTQYF
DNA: TGCGCCAGCAGCTCACATCCAAGGGCGGGGGCAATCACAGATACGCAGTATTTT

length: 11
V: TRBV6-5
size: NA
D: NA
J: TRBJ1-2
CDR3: CASPTGLGYTF
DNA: TGTGCCAGCCCTACAGGATTAGGCTACACCTTC

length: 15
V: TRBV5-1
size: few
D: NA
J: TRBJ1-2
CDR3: CASSLVPQILSGYTF
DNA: TGCGCCAGCAGCTTGGTTCCACAGATTCTTTCTGGCTACACCTTC

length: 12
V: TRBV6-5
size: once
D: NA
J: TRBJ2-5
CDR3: CATSTIQETQYF
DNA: TGTGCCACCTCGACAATCCAAGAGACCCAGTACTTC

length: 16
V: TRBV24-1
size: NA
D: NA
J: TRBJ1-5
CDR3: CATSDPDRDSNQPQHF
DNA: TGTGCCACCAGTGACCCCGACAGAGATAGCAATCAGCCCCAGCATTTT

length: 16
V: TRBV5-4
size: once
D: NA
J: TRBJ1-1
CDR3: CASSFGGRARDTEAFF
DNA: TGTGCCAGCAGCTTCGGAGGCCGCGCGAGGGACACTGAAGCTTTCTTT

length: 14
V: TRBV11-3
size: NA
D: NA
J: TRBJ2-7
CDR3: CASSPGQPPYEQYF
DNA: TGTGCCAGCAGCCCTGGACAGCCCCCCTACGAGCAGTACTTC

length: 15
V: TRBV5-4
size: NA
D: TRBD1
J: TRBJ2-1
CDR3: CASRAGQGIYNEQFF
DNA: TGTGCCAGCAGGGCTGGACAGGGGATCTACAATGAGCAGTTCTTC

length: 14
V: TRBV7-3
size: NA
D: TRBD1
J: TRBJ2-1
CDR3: CASSVSGQYSEQFF
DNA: TGTGCCAGCAGCGTCTCGGGACAGTACAGTGAGCAGTTCTTC

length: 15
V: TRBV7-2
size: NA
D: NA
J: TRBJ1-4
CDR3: CASSPPGQGREKLFF
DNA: TGTGCCAGCAGCCCCCCGGGGCAGGGGCGAGAAAAACTGTTTTTT

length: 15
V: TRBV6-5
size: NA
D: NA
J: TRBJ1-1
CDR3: CASSYSKGPGTEAFF
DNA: TGTGCCAGCAGTTACTCGAAGGGGCCGGGCACTGAAGCTTTCTTT

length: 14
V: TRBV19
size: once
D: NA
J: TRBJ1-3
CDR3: CASSRDKTGNTIYF
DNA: TGTGCCAGTAGTCGGGACAAAACTGGAAACACCATATATTTT

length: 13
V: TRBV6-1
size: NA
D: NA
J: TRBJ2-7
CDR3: CASSEADSYEQYF
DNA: TGTGCCAGCAGTGAAGCGGACAGCTACGAGCAGTACTTC

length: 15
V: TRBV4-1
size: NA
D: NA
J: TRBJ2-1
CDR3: CASSHRGAPYNEQFF
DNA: TGCGCCAGCAGCCATCGGGGGGCCCCCTACAATGAGCAGTTCTTC

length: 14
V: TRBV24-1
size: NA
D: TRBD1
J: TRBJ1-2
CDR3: CATSDAQGVRGYTF
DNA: TGTGCCACCAGTGATGCACAGGGGGTCCGTGGCTACACCTTC

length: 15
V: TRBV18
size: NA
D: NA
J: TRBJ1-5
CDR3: CASSLRAREDQPQHF
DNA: TGTGCCAGCTCACTTAGGGCGCGGGAGGATCAGCCCCAGCATTTT

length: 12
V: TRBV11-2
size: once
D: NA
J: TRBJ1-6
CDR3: CASSSNNSPLHF
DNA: TGTGCCAGCAGCTCCAATAATTCACCCCTCCACTTT

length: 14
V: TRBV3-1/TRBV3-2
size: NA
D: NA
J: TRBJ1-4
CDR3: CASSQVQGREKLFF
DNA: TGTGCCAGCAGCCAAGTACAGGGACGAGAAAAACTGTTTTTT